Following are 20 T cell receptor beta chains from one sample sequenced in a study of CD8+ T cells in alopecia areata. The treatment is: oral pan-JAK inhibitor, 5-10 mg twice daily. Sequencing used cDNA as its template, made by extracting RNA and reverse transcribing it. The protocol was immunoSEQ multiplex PCR, while the TCRdb copy is restricted to in-frame clones and leaves out a portion. Of 110,000 to 150,000 clones listed, about 88% were seen once; the top ten hold under 15%. Material: CD8+ T cells sorted from blood, obtained at week 4, from a patient treated with tofacitinib. The receptor source for this set is a human donor with alopecia areata.

V usage is TRBV29-1 and J usage is TRBJ2-2, with D perhaps being TRBD1 or TRBD2 (5 bases each). CDR3 length: 14 residues. V shed 1 base and J shed 4 bases, with 10 bases lying between them. CDR1 SQVTM and CDR2 ANQGSEA come from the germline V gene. The CDR3 loop reads CSVEGGQGTGELFF. CDR3 coding DNA: TGCAGCGTTGAAGGAGGGCAGGGCACCGGGGAGCTGTTTTTT.

This clone has only one observation. The chain carries TRBV9 and TRBJ1-1; 7 bases match TRBD1. This CDR3 has 14 residues. Looked up from germline, CDR1 is SGDLS and CDR2 is YYNGEE. After removal of 3 bases from V and 2 bases from J, the junction contained 4 bases not matched to a gene. CDR3 loop: CASSGDSSNTEAFF. Written as DNA, the CDR3 is TGTGCCAGCAGCGGGGACAGTTCTAACACTGAAGCTTTCTTT. The full variable domain, its missing parts supplied by reference TRBV9 and TRBJ1-1, is DSGVTQTPKHLITATGQRVTLRCSPRSGDLSVYWYQQSLDQGLQFLIQYYNGEERAKGNILERFSAQQFPDLHSELNLSSLELGDSALYFCASSGDSSNTEAFFGQGTRLTVV.

The V and J genes are TRBV15 and TRBJ1-1, with 12 bases identical to TRBD1. CDR1 is LNHNV and CDR2 is YYDKDF in the germline V gene (reference sequence). Trimming at V came to 6 bases and at J to 8 bases, leaving 10 bases not matched to a gene. This CDR3 has 15 amino acids. The CDR3 nucleotides read TGTGCCACCAGAAGGACCGGGACAGGGGGCCACGAAGCTTTCTTT. It translates to CATRRTGTGGHEAFF.

The chain is built from TRBV13 and TRBJ2-1; unclear D gene. Germline V gene data show CDR1 as PRHDT and CDR2 as FYEKMQ (reference sequence). V gave up 2 bases and J gave up 7 bases, with 15 bases separating them. This CDR3 has 15 amino acids. CDR3 region: CASSLLHSSWNEQFF. Here the CDR3 DNA reads TGTGCCAGCAGCTTACTTCACTCCTCATGGAATGAGCAGTTCTTC.

This rearrangement joins TRBV7-3 to TRBJ2-7, with TRBD2 matching over 12 bases. Germline V gene sequence: CDR1 SGHTA, CDR2 FQGTGA. CDR3 length: 15 amino acids. V lost 3 bases and J lost 1; bases outside the gene matches: 1. The CDR3 protein is CASSLGLAGSYEQYF. In DNA, the CDR3 is TGTGCCAGCAGCTTGGGACTAGCGGGTTCCTACGAGCAGTACTTC.

CDR3 nucleotide sequence: TGTGCCAGCAGCTTAGCTGGGGCGCACCATGAAGCTTTCTTT. This gives the protein CASSLAGAHHEAFF. This chain links TRBV7-2 with TRBJ1-1; D is possibly TRBD1 (5 bases). The CDR3 covers 14 residues. V was cut by 0 bases and J by 7 bases, with 12 bases left in between. Germline V gives CDR1 SGHTA, CDR2 FQGNSA.

The chain uses TRBV11-2 and TRBJ2-7; D uncertain. CDR3 length: 11 amino acids. Trimming cost V 1 base and J 5 bases, with 3 bases left between them. Per the germline V gene, CDR1 is SGHAT and CDR2 is FQNNGV. CDR3 sequence (DNA): TGTGCCAGCAGCTTAGCTGACGAGCAGTACTTC. Protein: CASSLADEQYF.

The CDR3 loop reads CASSLSGGNTEAFF. The CDR3 nucleotides are TGTGCCAGCAGTTTATCGGGGGGGAACACTGAAGCTTTCTTT. This chain uses TRBV27 with TRBJ1-1; tentatively, D is TRBD1 (5 bases). With 0 bases removed from V and 1 base from J, the gap between germline ends came to 6 bases. Germline CDR1 and CDR2: MNHEY and SMNVEV (reference sequence). The CDR3 runs 14 residues.

J is TRBJ2-1 and V is TRBV5-1; TRBD2 aligns across 7 bases. The CDR3 runs 13 residues. Germline assignment: CDR1 SGHRS and CDR2 YFSETQ. V lost 2 bases, J lost 7 bases, and 3 bases stayed unmatched. The CDR3 region is CASSLRGGNEQFF. CDR3 DNA sequence: TGCGCCAGCAGCTTACGGGGAGGGAATGAGCAGTTCTTC.

This chain links TRBV19 with TRBJ2-1; the match to TRBD1 covers 8 bases. Germline assignment: CDR1 LNHDA and CDR2 SQIVND (reference sequence). The CDR3 consists of 12 residues. J lost 6 bases, V lost 7 bases, and 2 bases had no gene match. CDR3 amino acids: CASTTGGNEQFF. CDR3 nucleotide sequence: TGTGCCAGTACCACAGGGGGCAATGAGCAGTTCTTC.

The chain combines TRBV7-9 with TRBJ2-7; D is perhaps TRBD1 or TRBD2 (6 bases each). CDR1 and CDR2 (germline): SEHNR, FQNEAQ (reference sequence). The CDR3 runs to 14 residues. V shed 4 bases and J shed 7 bases, with 17 bases lying between them. This chain's CDR3 is CASSSRKGGGEQYF. The CDR3 DNA is TGTGCCAGCAGCTCTAGGAAAGGGGGAGGTGAGCAGTACTTC.

CDR3 residues: CASSLAGLAGTGELFF. CDR3 sequence (DNA): TGTGCCAGCAGCTTGGCGGGGCTAGCGGGGACCGGGGAGCTGTTTTTT. This chain joins TRBV5-6 and TRBJ2-2, with TRBD2 identical over 9 bases. From germline, CDR1 is SGHDT and CDR2 YYEEEE. This CDR3 is built from 16 residues. The trim removed 0 bases at V and 5 bases at J, leaving 5 bases unmatched. The whole variable domain, filled in from reference TRBV5-6 and TRBJ2-2, reads DAGVTQSPTHLIKTRGQQVTLRCSPKSGHDTVSWYQQALGQGPQFIFQYYEEEERQRGNFPDRFSGHQFPNYSSELNVNALLLGDSALYLCASSLAGLAGTGELFFGEGSRLTVL.

This clone appeared a few times. This rearrangement joins TRBV7-9 to TRBJ2-7; D may be TRBD1 or TRBD2 (6 bases each). Trimming removed 5 bases at V and 4 bases at J, with 21 bases between. CDR1 and CDR2 from the germline V gene are SEHNR and FQNEAQ (reference sequence). The CDR3 runs to 16 residues. The CDR3 here is CASSDSSRGLSYEQYF. In nucleotides, the CDR3 is TGTGCCAGCAGCGACTCCTCCCGGGGGCTTTCATACGAGCAGTACTTC.

The chain joins TRBV6-1 to TRBJ2-1; 9 bases line up with TRBD2. The germline gives CDR1 MNHNS, CDR2 SASEGT. V dropped 3 bases and J dropped 8; count of bases not matched to a gene: 8. This CDR3 has 15 amino acids. The CDR3, as DNA: TGTGCCAGCAGTGATCTGGGTAGCGGGAGAGATGAGCAGTTCTTC. As protein: CASSDLGSGRDEQFF.

This clone was seen just once. The chain couples TRBV2 to TRBJ2-3; tentatively, D is TRBD1 (5 bases). Germline values: CDR1 SNHLY, CDR2 FYNNEI. The CDR3 consists of 17 residues. V was pared by 5 bases and J by 5 bases, with 23 bases between. CDR3 nucleotides: TGTGCCAGCAGTACATCACTGCAGGGCTTGAGACGAGATACGCAGTATTTT. Its protein is CASSTSLQGLRRDTQYF.

Points on this clone: The same CDR3 is also encoded by other DNA sequences in this sample. J is TRBJ1-1 and V is TRBV30, with D perhaps matching TRBD1 (5 bases). CDR1 and CDR2 (germline): GTSNPN, SVGIG (reference sequence). This CDR3 contains 13 residues. V dropped 0 bases and J dropped 1 base, with 6 bases sitting between them. The CDR3 coding sequence is TGTGCCTGGAGTGTGGGGGGGAACACTGAAGCTTTCTTT. As protein: CAWSVGGNTEAFF.

The CDR3 sequence is CASSRLAGASSYEQYF. CDR3 bases: TGTGCCAGCAGTAGACTAGCGGGGGCCAGCTCCTACGAGCAGTACTTC. The chain joins TRBV6-4 to TRBJ2-7; 12 bases agree with TRBD2. Per the germline V gene, CDR1 is MRHNA and CDR2 is SNTAGT. V lost 5 bases to trimming and J lost 0 bases; unmatched junction nucleotides: 5. The length of the CDR3 is 16 residues.

The V and J genes are TRBV11-2 and TRBJ2-7, with 11 bases fitting TRBD2. The V and J ends lost 5 bases and 1 base, in that order; junction bases with no gene match: 13. The CDR3 runs 18 residues. CDR1 SGHAT and CDR2 FQNNGV come from the germline V gene. CDR3: CASSLARWGTSGSYEQYF. The CDR3 DNA reads as TGTGCCAGCAGCCTAGCCAGGTGGGGGACTAGCGGATCCTACGAGCAGTACTTC.

The chain joins TRBV29-1 to TRBJ2-5; D is unclear. CDR3 length equals 17 residues. Trimming shortened V by 3 bases and J by 3 bases, and 23 bases separated the two germline ends. CDR1 SQVTM and CDR2 ANQGSEA come from the germline V gene. CDR3 amino acids: CSVEFRSAIGIKETQYF. The CDR3 DNA reads as TGCAGCGTTGAGTTTCGGTCGGCGATTGGGATCAAAGAGACCCAGTACTTC.

The gene calls are TRBV5-4 and TRBJ2-7; tentative D call: TRBD1 (6 bases). Trimming shortened V by 4 bases and J by 2 bases, and 16 bases separated the two germline ends. This CDR3 contains 15 residues. CDR1 is SGHNT, CDR2 YYREEE, per germline (reference sequence). CDR3 region: CASSPEGGHTYEQYF. As DNA, the CDR3 is TGTGCCAGCAGCCCAGAAGGGGGACACACCTACGAGCAGTACTTC.